The 4 T cell receptor beta chains presented below share a single source sample, sequenced in a study of blood T cell repertoires in COVID-19. Clones were read by immunoSEQ multiplex PCR, and TCRdb kept only the in-frame ones, dropping some. The repertoire holds around 200,000 clones, approximately 80% seen once, with 6.5% to 8.5% in the top ten. The specimen sequenced was PBMCs or T cells enriched from blood (not recorded which). All receptors derive from a woman in her thirties or forties with acute COVID-19.

The CDR3 here is CASSPGQGARGQETQYF. CDR3 bases: TGTGCCAGCAGCCCGGGACAGGGGGCGCGGGGCCAAGAGACCCAGTACTTC. This sequence joins TRBV5-6 and TRBJ2-5; 12 nucleotides align to TRBD1. The germline V gene has CDR1 SGHDT and CDR2 YYEEEE. V shed 4 bases, J shed 1 base, and the junction held 8 bases outside the gene matches. This CDR3 has 17 amino acids.

This clone has only one observation. The gene calls are TRBV24-1 and TRBJ1-4, with 7 bases that match TRBD1. This CDR3 region has 15 residues. In germline, CDR1 is KGHDR, CDR2 SFDVKD. V dropped 2 bases and J dropped 7; count of bases not matched to a gene: 6. The CDR3 region has the DNA TGTGCCACCAGTGATTCGGGACAGCCGGGTGAAAAACTGTTTTTT. Protein product: CATSDSGQPGEKLFF.

Only one count was recorded for this clone. The chain joins TRBV5-1 to TRBJ2-1; tentatively, D is TRBD2 (7 bases). CDR3 length equals 16 residues. The germline CDR1 and CDR2 sequences are SGHRS and YFSETQ. V was trimmed by 0 bases and J by 7 bases, leaving 17 bases between them. CDR3 DNA: TGCGCCAGCAGCTTGGATGGCGGGGGCGGGTGGAATGAGCAGTTCTTC. This encodes CASSLDGGGGWNEQFF.

Of note for this clone: Other DNA sequences in this specimen translate into the identical CDR3. The chain recombines TRBV18 with TRBJ1-2; D is uncertain. This CDR3 spans 13 amino acids. Germline-derived CDR1 and CDR2 are KGHSH and LQKENI. V was pared by 2 bases and J by 2 bases, with 6 bases between. The CDR3 protein is CASSPAGNYGYTF. Here the CDR3 DNA reads TGTGCCAGCTCACCAGCGGGAAACTATGGCTACACCTTC.